These 28 T cell receptor beta chains originate from one sample sequenced in a study of blood T cells in healthy people across ages. The authors ran a second PCR of about 7 to 12 cycles using a sample-barcoded 5' primer and a J-beta primer mix. TCRdb used MiXCR to reprocess the 5' RACE reads, holding one entry per CDR3 protein. The data contain about 970,000 distinct CDR3 sequences, about 53% of them singletons. Source material: blood. The receptors come from a woman aged 55 to 70 in good health.

Only a few counts were recorded for this clonotype. The chain has TRBV10-1 and TRBJ2-5, with a tentative D call TRBD2 (6 bases). Germline V gene data show CDR1 as WNHNN and CDR2 as SYGVQD (reference sequence). Trimming took off 5 bases at V and 4 bases at J, with 14 bases between the two ends. This CDR3 contains 14 residues. CDR3 bases: TGCGCCAGCAGTCCGACTAGTCGTCGAGAGACCCAGTACTTC. Translation: CASSPTSRRETQYF.

The V gene is TRBV5-6, the J gene TRBJ2-3; a weak D match, TRBD1 (6 bases). Trimming pared 4 bases from V and 0 bases from J, leaving 15 bases between. Germline CDR1 SGHDT, CDR2 YYEEEE. The CDR3 totals 16 residues. The chain's CDR3 is CASSLGQLRSTDTQYF. The CDR3 DNA reads as TGTGCCAGCAGCCTAGGACAGTTGAGAAGCACAGATACGCAGTATTTT.

V and J are TRBV20-1 and TRBJ2-2; 7 nucleotides agree with TRBD2. The CDR3 is 14 amino acids. With 8 bases clipped from V and 6 bases from J, the junction kept 12 bases outside the gene matches. The germline gives CDR1 DFQATT, CDR2 SNEGSKA (reference sequence). CDR3: CSTPGRGGPGELFF. CDR3 in DNA: TGCAGTACACCGGGGAGGGGAGGCCCCGGGGAGCTGTTTTTT.

V usage is TRBV20-1 and J usage is TRBJ1-2; no clear D gene. CDR1 and CDR2 from the germline V gene are DFQATT and SNEGSKA (reference sequence). The V end was cut by 7 bases, the J end by 2 bases, with 8 bases between. There are 11 residues in the CDR3. CDR3 region: CSVLTNYGYTF. The CDR3 DNA reads as TGCAGTGTCCTGACGAACTATGGCTACACCTTC.

The gene calls are TRBV27 and TRBJ1-2; TRBD1 matches 9 bases. V lost 6 bases to trimming and J lost 6 bases; unmatched junction nucleotides: 11. This CDR3 comprises 15 residues. Germline values: CDR1 MNHEY, CDR2 SMNVEV (reference sequence). The CDR3 is CASSWTGQGIDGYTF. DNA of the CDR3: TGTGCCAGCAGCTGGACGGGACAGGGTATCGATGGCTACACCTTC.

The gene calls are TRBV5-1 and TRBJ2-2, with TRBD2 identical over 12 bases. This CDR3 is built from 15 residues. Unmatched junction bases numbered 6, after V lost 6 bases and J lost 6 bases. Germline CDR1 reads SGHRS; CDR2 reads YFSETQ. The CDR3 DNA reads as TGCGCCAGCACCAGACTAGCGGGAGCCTCCGGGGAGCTGTTTTTT. Its protein is CASTRLAGASGELFF.

The chain employs TRBV6-2 or TRBV6-3 and TRBJ2-5; 10 bases align to TRBD2. This CDR3 contains 15 residues. The germline gives CDR1 MNHEY, CDR2 SVGEGT. V dropped 5 bases and J dropped 1; count of bases not matched to a gene: 4. The CDR3 spells CASSMVAGGQETQYF. The CDR3 nucleotides read TGTGCCAGCAGTATGGTAGCGGGAGGCCAAGAGACCCAGTACTTC.

V gene TRBV29-1 combines with J gene TRBJ2-5; D is tentatively TRBD1 or TRBD2 (5 bases each). This CDR3 contains 11 residues. CDR1 is SQVTM, CDR2 ANQGSEA, per germline. The V gene lost 7 bases and the J gene lost 11 bases, with 17 bases spanning the gap. CDR3 in amino acids: CSARDGQKQYF. CDR3 nucleotides: TGCAGCGCCCGGGACGGCCAGAAGCAGTACTTC.

With regard to this clonotype: The junction departs from germline at one end; a sequencing error may be responsible. The rearrangement links TRBV18 to TRBJ2-1; TRBD1 matches at 8 bases. This CDR3 comprises 15 residues. Germline V gives CDR1 KGHSH, CDR2 LQKENI. The CDR3 region is CAGSLTGGSYNEQFF. The CDR3 DNA is TGTGCCGGCTCACTTACAGGGGGCTCCTACAATGAGCAGTTCTTC.

The rearrangement uses TRBV7-7 and TRBJ2-7; D is ambiguous. V lost 1 base, J lost 0 bases, and 7 bases lay in between. Germline CDR1 is SSHAT and CDR2 is FNYEAQ (reference sequence). CDR3 length: 14 amino acids. The CDR3 reads CASSLEKSSYEQYF. In DNA, the CDR3 is TGTGCCAGCAGCTTAGAAAAAAGCTCCTACGAGCAGTACTTC.

This clonotype was detected only a few times. The chain recombines TRBV9 with TRBJ2-1; 7 bases are shared with TRBD2. The junction had 5 bases not matched to a gene; V was cut back by 4 bases and J by 4 bases. This CDR3 has 14 amino acids. In germline, CDR1 is SGDLS, CDR2 YYNGEE. The CDR3 nucleotides are TGTGCCAGCAGCTTAAGGACTAGTTACAATGAGCAGTTCTTC. Protein: CASSLRTSYNEQFF.

The chain joins TRBV27 to TRBJ2-4; TRBD2 agrees at 9 bases. The CDR3 extends over 15 amino acids. Germline V gene data show CDR1 as MNHEY and CDR2 as SMNVEV (reference sequence). V dropped 4 bases and J dropped 6; count of bases not matched to a gene: 7. This CDR3 is CASSSAGLAVNIQYF. CDR3 bases: TGTGCCAGCAGTTCCGCGGGACTAGCTGTAAACATTCAGTACTTC.

The chain is built from TRBV19 and TRBJ1-2; TRBD1 aligns across 9 bases. CDR3 length equals 14 residues. Germline values: CDR1 LNHDA, CDR2 SQIVND (reference sequence). V trimming: 0 bases; J trimming: 7 bases; junction bases outside the gene matches: 3. CDR3 nucleotides: TGTGCCAGTAGTATAGAACAGGGGGCGCGTGGCTACACCTTC. Translating it yields CASSIEQGARGYTF.

The chain has TRBV20-1 and TRBJ2-5; maybe TRBD2 (6 bases). Germline V lookup: CDR1 DFQATT, CDR2 SNEGSKA (reference sequence). The V and J ends lost 3 bases and 2 bases respectively, with 19 bases between them. This CDR3 is built from 16 residues. The CDR3 DNA reads TGCAGTGCTAGTGGCGGACTATTTCTGACACAAGAGACCCAGTACTTC. Protein product: CSASGGLFLTQETQYF.

This chain connects TRBV2 to TRBJ2-1; no firm D call. Germline CDR1 SNHLY, CDR2 FYNNEI. This CDR3 contains 13 residues. V lost 8 bases and J 10 bases, leaving 18 bases between the germline ends. The DNA of the CDR3 is TGTGCCAGCGAAACCACTCGGGCAGGAGAGCAGTTCTTC. This codes for CASETTRAGEQFF.

The chain combines TRBV28 with TRBJ2-7; TRBD2 agrees at 13 bases. With 4 bases clipped from V and 2 bases from J, the junction kept 14 bases outside the gene matches. The CDR3 runs 19 residues. Germline-derived CDR1 and CDR2 are MDHEN and SYDVKM. CDR3 sequence (DNA): TGTGCCAGCAGTTCGACCGGGACTAGCGGGACCAAATACGCCTACGAGCAGTACTTC. This encodes CASSSTGTSGTKYAYEQYF.

The rearrangement uses TRBV20-1 and TRBJ2-1; the D is unclear. This CDR3 is built from 13 residues. V was trimmed by 0 bases and J by 5 bases, leaving 8 bases between them. Germline V gives CDR1 DFQATT, CDR2 SNEGSKA (reference sequence). The CDR3 protein is CSARDNTNNEQFF. CDR3 DNA sequence: TGCAGTGCTAGAGATAATACTAACAATGAGCAGTTCTTC.

The gene calls are TRBV13 and TRBJ2-7; D possibly corresponds to TRBD1 (5 bases). The CDR3 consists of 12 residues. V lost 7 bases and J lost 4, with 11 bases in between. Germline V lookup: CDR1 PRHDT, CDR2 FYEKMQ (reference sequence). For the CDR3, the DNA is TGTGCCAGCAAAACTAAGGGGTACGAGCAGTACTTC. This sequence encodes CASKTKGYEQYF.

The CDR3 protein is CASSSLLRVYEQYF. CDR3 coding DNA: TGTGCCAGCAGCTCCCTCTTGAGAGTATACGAGCAGTACTTC. The rearrangement links TRBV7-8 to TRBJ2-7; D gene ambiguous. Trimming removed 4 bases from V and 4 bases from J, with 14 bases in between. The CDR3 has 14 amino acids. From germline, CDR1 is SGHVS and CDR2 FQNEAQ.

The CDR3 loop reads CSATMGLAGAFSDTQYF. The CDR3 DNA reads TGCAGTGCTACCATGGGACTAGCGGGAGCTTTTTCAGATACGCAGTATTTT. This chain links TRBV20-1 with TRBJ2-3; 14 nucleotides line up with TRBD2. The CDR3 has 17 residues. The J segment lost 4 bases and the V segment lost 4 bases, leaving 10 bases of the junction unmatched. CDR1 is DFQATT, CDR2 SNEGSKA, per germline (reference sequence).

In its sample, this clonotype was seen a few times. V gene TRBV28 combines with J gene TRBJ1-2; D is ambiguous. V was cut by 5 bases and J by 3 bases, with 7 bases left in between. The CDR3 is made up of 12 amino acids. Germline-derived CDR1 and CDR2 are MDHEN and SYDVKM. This chain's CDR3 is CASSPVDYGYTF. CDR3 bases: TGTGCCAGCAGTCCCGTTGACTATGGCTACACCTTC.

To note about this clonotype: Relative to the germline gene, one junction end is altered; a read error may explain this. V gene TRBV5-5 combines with J gene TRBJ2-1; the D gene is possibly TRBD1 (5 bases). Germline CDR1 and CDR2: SGHKS and YYEKEE (reference sequence). There are 15 residues in the CDR3. CDR3 sequence (DNA): TGTGCCAGCAGCTTGGCCGTCGACAGTTACAACGAGCAGTTCTTC. It encodes CASSLAVDSYNEQFF.

V is TRBV10-3 and J is TRBJ2-7; 8 nucleotides match TRBD1. The CDR3 is 15 residues long. V was clipped by 0 bases and J by 2 bases; unmatched bases: 3. The V gene's germline CDR1 is ENHRY and CDR2 SYGVKD. The CDR3 is CAISESGTGTYEQYF. CDR3 sequence (DNA): TGTGCCATCAGTGAGTCGGGGACAGGAACCTACGAGCAGTACTTC.

Here the CDR3 reads CAISESVDRGSGYTF. DNA of the CDR3: TGTGCCATCAGTGAGTCGGTGGACAGGGGGTCGGGCTACACCTTC. V gene TRBV10-3 combines with J gene TRBJ1-2; 10 positions agree with TRBD1. V lost 0 bases and J lost 8; bases outside the gene matches: 6. The CDR3 has 15 residues. The germline CDR1 and CDR2 sequences are ENHRY and SYGVKD.

The chain uses TRBV29-1 and TRBJ2-3; 8 bases line up with TRBD1. Germline V gene lookup returns CDR1 SQVTM and CDR2 ANQGSEA. V lost 1 base, J lost 4 bases, and 7 bases stayed unmatched. CDR3 length: 15 residues. CDR3 sequence reads: CSVEGRDRSPDTQYF. The CDR3 region has the DNA TGCAGCGTTGAAGGTCGGGACAGGAGCCCAGATACGCAGTATTTT.

This sequence joins TRBV6-5 and TRBJ2-7; D remains unclear. Germline assignment: CDR1 MNHEY and CDR2 SVGAGI. Deletions cut 0 bases from V and 6 bases from J, with 27 bases between. The CDR3 has 19 amino acids. This chain's CDR3 is CASSYSTSEPIVPALEQYF. CDR3 coding DNA: TGTGCCAGCAGTTACTCGACGTCTGAGCCGATTGTTCCGGCTCTCGAGCAGTACTTC.

The chain uses TRBV24-1 and TRBJ2-1, with 11 bases fitting TRBD2. The CDR3 length is 19 residues. Per germline, CDR1 KGHDR and CDR2 SFDVKD. Trimming cost V 4 bases and J 10 bases; bases outside gene matches: 20. The CDR3 DNA reads TGTGCCACCAGTGACAAACTAGCGGGGGACTCGGCCCCGAATCGGGAGCAGTTCTTC. Residues: CATSDKLAGDSAPNREQFF.

The rearrangement uses TRBV10-3 and TRBJ2-3; D is perhaps TRBD1 or TRBD2 (5 bases each). Germline CDR1 and CDR2: ENHRY and SYGVKD. V was shortened by 4 bases and J by 1 base, with 15 bases between the two germline ends. This CDR3 is 16 amino acids long. CDR3 sequence reads: CAISAGTAPRTDTQYF. The CDR3 DNA reads as TGTGCCATCAGTGCTGGGACCGCCCCGCGCACAGATACGCAGTATTTT.